This record looks at one TCR beta chain sequence and its context. At the survey level, the v3.0 immunoSEQ assay was run. The data were produced by immunoSEQ multiplex PCR, yet TCRdb's version contains in-frame clones alone and is incomplete. Here the sample spans 20,000 to 25,000 clones, around four fifths being singletons. The source of the sample is a study of long-term antiretroviral therapy in people with HIV. Trimming cost V 4 bases and J 9 bases; bases outside gene matches: 8. The CDR3 length is 15 residues. Per the germline V gene, CDR1 is SGHVS and CDR2 is FQNEAQ. Specimen: unsorted PBMCs, collected about 4 years after starting antiretroviral therapy. The source of this sequence is a man between 18 and 29 years old with HIV. The chain carries TRBV7-8 and TRBJ1-6; 8 bases are shared with TRBD1. In DNA form, the CDR3 reads TGTGCCAGCAGCTACCGGGACAGGATATTTTCACCCCTCCACTTT. This sequence encodes CASSYRDRIFSPLHF.